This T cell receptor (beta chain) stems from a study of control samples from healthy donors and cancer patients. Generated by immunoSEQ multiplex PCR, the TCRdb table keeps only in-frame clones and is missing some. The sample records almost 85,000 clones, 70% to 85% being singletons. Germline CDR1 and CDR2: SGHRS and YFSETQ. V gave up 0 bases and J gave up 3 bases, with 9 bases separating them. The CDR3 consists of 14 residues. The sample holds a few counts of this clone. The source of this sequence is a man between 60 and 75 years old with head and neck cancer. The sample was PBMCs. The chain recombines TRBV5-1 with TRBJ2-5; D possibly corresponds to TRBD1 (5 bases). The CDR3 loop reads CASSLAREKETQYF. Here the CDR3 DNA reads TGCGCCAGCAGCTTGGCCAGGGAAAAAGAGACCCAGTACTTC.